The 9 T cell receptor beta chains below were found in one sample sequenced in a study of CD8 T cells in Susac syndrome. Random hexamers were used to reverse transcribe an amount of about 0.5 to 1 ug RNA. TCRdb re-called the immunoSEQ multiplex PCR reads with MiXCR, one entry per CDR3 protein. The table shows approximately 170,000 distinct CDR3 sequences, with about 92% occurring only once. Sequencing was performed on CD4+ T cells from PBMCs. Receptor source: a human donor in good health.

This chain links TRBV20-1 with TRBJ2-2; weak D call: TRBD2 (6 bases). Germline values: CDR1 DFQATT, CDR2 SNEGSKA (reference sequence). The CDR3 extends over 14 amino acids. This chain's CDR3 is CRTGTPLNTGELFF. CDR3 in DNA: TGCAGGACCGGGACTCCCTTGAACACCGGGGAGCTGTTTTTT.

This clonotype was observed once. The chain is built from TRBV7-9 and TRBJ2-7; D is unresolved. The germline V gene encodes CDR1 SEHNR and CDR2 FQNEAQ (reference sequence). V lost 5 bases, J lost 4 bases, and 9 bases lay in between. The CDR3 is 12 residues long. In nucleotides, the CDR3 is TGTGCCAGCAGCCAAATGGGTTACGAGCAGTACTTC. Its translation is CASSQMGYEQYF. Full variable domain (missing parts from reference TRBV7-9 and TRBJ2-7): DTGVSQNPRHKITKRGQNVTFRCDPISEHNRLYWYRQTLGQGPEFLTYFQNEAQLEKSRLLSDRFSAERPKGSFSTLEIQRTEQGDSAMYLCASSQMGYEQYFGPGTRLTVT.

The rearrangement joins TRBV7-2 to TRBJ1-2; unclear D gene. Trimming cost V 4 bases and J 7 bases, with 16 bases left between them. Germline CDR1 SGHTA, CDR2 FQGNSA. This CDR3 is built from 14 residues. The CDR3 region has the DNA TGTGCCAGCAGCTCAAACGGGAGGGTCGTTGGCTACACCTTC. It specifies CASSSNGRVVGYTF.

The V call is TRBV6-2 or TRBV6-3, the J call TRBJ2-5; 8 nucleotides match TRBD1. The J segment lost 0 bases and the V segment lost 2 bases, leaving 5 bases of the junction unmatched. CDR1 is MNHEY, CDR2 SVGEGT, per germline. The CDR3 is made up of 16 amino acids. In DNA form, the CDR3 reads TGTGCCAGCAGTTACCGGACAGGGATAAACCAAGAGACCCAGTACTTC. Amino acids: CASSYRTGINQETQYF.

The chain recombines TRBV29-1 with TRBJ2-1, with TRBD1 matching 7 bases. CDR1 SQVTM and CDR2 ANQGSEA come from the germline V gene. The ends lost 4 bases at V and 9 bases at J; junction bases unmatched: 3. The length of the CDR3 is 11 residues. CDR3 sequence (DNA): TGCAGCGTTGGGGACAGTCCTGAGCAGTTCTTC. It yields the protein CSVGDSPEQFF.

The V and J genes are TRBV6-2 or TRBV6-3 and TRBJ2-2, with a tentative D call TRBD1 (5 bases). Trimming cost V 7 bases and J 6 bases, with 18 bases left between them. The CDR3 is made up of 15 amino acids. Germline lookup yields CDR1 MNHEY and CDR2 SVGEGT. Here the CDR3 reads CASTSPGRVAGELFF. The CDR3 nucleotides read TGTGCCAGCACCTCCCCGGGCAGGGTGGCCGGGGAGCTGTTTTTT.

The rearrangement joins TRBV6-2 or TRBV6-3 to TRBJ2-2, with 9 nucleotides matching TRBD1. This CDR3 region has 17 residues. Unmatched junction bases numbered 11, after V lost 6 bases and J lost 3 bases. Per the germline V gene, CDR1 is MNHEY and CDR2 is SVGEGT. This CDR3 is CASRGLVRDRDTGELFF. Written as DNA, the CDR3 is TGTGCCAGCAGAGGATTAGTCCGGGACAGGGACACCGGGGAGCTGTTTTTT.

V gene TRBV7-2 combines with J gene TRBJ1-5; 7 bases fit TRBD1. CDR1 is SGHTA and CDR2 is FQGNSA in the germline V gene. The CDR3 is 12 amino acids. Trimming at V came to 11 bases and at J to 3 bases, leaving 4 bases not matched to a gene. This CDR3 reads CASGGFNQPQHF. The CDR3 nucleotides are TGTGCCTCAGGGGGTTTCAATCAGCCCCAGCATTTT.

The chain joins TRBV5-1 to TRBJ2-7; 8 positions match TRBD1. The CDR3 contains 14 residues. V lost 2 bases, J lost 5 bases, and 6 bases stayed unmatched. Germline V gene lookup returns CDR1 SGHRS and CDR2 YFSETQ. CDR3 coding DNA: TGCGCCAGCAGCTTCCGGACAGGGAGGAACGAGCAGTACTTC. It translates to CASSFRTGRNEQYF.